Shown below are 22 T cell receptor beta chains from a single sample sequenced in a study of T cell repertoires in cytomegalovirus infection (dated by TCRdb to the late 2010s). This specimen's treatment or condition label, interpreted: in vitro stimulation with specific CMV peptide epitopes to enrich CMV-specific T cells. These TCRs' antigens remain unknown. Sequencing was performed on an Illumina HiSeq 1500. The raw public reads went through TCRdb reprocessing: fastp at Q25, MiXCR clone calling, in-frame beta chains kept. Rows merge per CDR3 protein into single entries with the most common DNA and genes. For this sample the table gives 200,000 or so distinct CDR3 sequences, of which about 38% were detected only once. Jointly, the top ten make up 59% of the sample. The source material was CD8+ T cells from cultured PBMCs, sampled from culture after CMV antigen stimulation. The origin of the receptors is a human donor in good health (CMV status not recorded). Some clones in this sample may be carry-over from other donors' samples.

The rearrangement joins TRBV2 to TRBJ2-3; D uncertain. Germline assignment: CDR1 SNHLY and CDR2 FYNNEI. The V and J ends lost 4 bases and 8 bases respectively, with 4 bases between them. The CDR3 covers 10 residues. CDR3 region: CASSGGTQYF. CDR3 coding DNA: TGTGCCAGCAGTGGAGGTACGCAGTATTTT.

The V call is TRBV7-3, the J call TRBJ2-1; 12 bases match TRBD2. Germline V gene sequence: CDR1 SGHTA, CDR2 FQGTGA. The V segment lost 2 bases and the J segment 6 bases; nucleotides outside the gene matches: 2. This CDR3 is 15 amino acids long. In nucleotides, the CDR3 is TGTGCCAGCAGCTTAGCTAGCGGGGGGGTCAATGAGCAGTTCTTC. This gives the protein CASSLASGGVNEQFF.

This clonotype came up a few times. The gene calls are TRBV20-1 and TRBJ2-5, with D possibly TRBD1 on 5 matching bases. The CDR3 is 14 amino acids. V was trimmed by 4 bases and J by 1 base, leaving 13 bases between them. Looked up from germline, CDR1 is DFQATT and CDR2 is SNEGSKA (reference sequence). CDR3 region: CSAIQVVFQETQYF. Here the CDR3 DNA reads TGCAGTGCTATACAGGTCGTCTTCCAAGAGACCCAGTACTTC.

The chain carries TRBV29-1 and TRBJ2-7; 14 nucleotides agree with TRBD2. Germline values: CDR1 SQVTM, CDR2 ANQGSEA. Losses at the gene ends were 0 bases for V and 0 bases for J; bases not matched to a gene: 4. The CDR3 has 17 amino acids. The CDR3 DNA is TGCAGCGTTGAAGATCGGGGGACTAGCGGGAGCTCCTACGAGCAGTACTTC. Its translation is CSVEDRGTSGSSYEQYF.

The count of this clonotype is one. The V and J genes are TRBV2 and TRBJ1-2; 8 positions agree with TRBD1. This CDR3 has 12 amino acids. The V segment lost 8 bases and the J segment 5 bases; nucleotides outside the gene matches: 4. Per germline, CDR1 SNHLY and CDR2 FYNNEI. The CDR3 spells CASPDRAYGYTF. CDR3 DNA sequence: TGTGCCAGCCCGGACAGGGCGTATGGCTACACCTTC.

The V gene is TRBV5-6, the J gene TRBJ1-5, with a weak D call TRBD1 (5 bases). V was shortened by 7 bases and J by 3 bases, with 14 bases between the two germline ends. The CDR3 loop spans 14 amino acids. Germline loops: CDR1 SGHDT, CDR2 YYEEEE. CDR3 DNA sequence: TGTGCCAGCGGATTCTCAGGGTACAATCAGCCCCAGCATTTT. Its translation: CASGFSGYNQPQHF.

This clonotype was observed a handful of times. The chain carries TRBV6-1 and TRBJ2-3; no clear D gene. CDR1 MNHNS and CDR2 SASEGT come from the germline V gene. There are 13 residues in the CDR3. Trimming pared 6 bases from V and 4 bases from J, leaving 11 bases between. Here the CDR3 reads CASSPAHADTQYF. The CDR3 DNA reads as TGTGCCAGCAGCCCCGCACACGCAGATACGCAGTATTTT.

The chain couples TRBV7-6 to TRBJ2-1; D remains ambiguous. The CDR3 consists of 13 residues. V dropped 3 bases and J dropped 8 bases, with 11 bases sitting between them. Germline V gene data show CDR1 as SGHVS and CDR2 as FNYEAQ. CDR3 residues: CASSLGQAHEQFF. CDR3 DNA sequence: TGTGCCAGCAGCTTGGGCCAGGCGCATGAGCAGTTCTTC.

V and J are TRBV12-3 or TRBV12-4 and TRBJ2-3; 7 nucleotides align to TRBD1. The trim removed 1 base at V and 1 base at J, leaving 5 bases unmatched. The CDR3 runs 16 residues. CDR3 in DNA: TGTGCCAGCAGTTTAGAGGCAGGGGGTGGCACAGATACGCAGTATTTT. Amino acid sequence: CASSLEAGGGTDTQYF.

This clonotype appeared a few times. The V gene is TRBV7-8, the J gene TRBJ1-3; D uncertain. The germline CDR1 and CDR2 sequences are SGHVS and FQNEAQ. V lost 2 bases to trimming and J lost 0 bases, with 11 bases between them. This CDR3 spans 16 amino acids. CDR3 protein: CASSLLVSSSGNTIYF. CDR3 DNA: TGTGCCAGCAGCTTACTTGTCTCAAGCTCTGGAAACACCATATATTTT.

The table lists this clonotype with a few counts. The V gene is TRBV30, the J gene TRBJ2-1; D remains unclear. CDR3 length: 13 amino acids. Deletions cut 0 bases from V and 5 bases from J, with 8 bases between. Germline V gene lookup returns CDR1 GTSNPN and CDR2 SVGIG (reference sequence). In DNA, the CDR3 is TGTGCCTGGAGTGTATCCTCAAACAATGAGCAGTTCTTC. Its translation is CAWSVSSNNEQFF.

Comments on this clonotype: Germline is not matched at one junction end, which may reflect a read error. The rearrangement uses TRBV9 and TRBJ2-3; 7 nucleotides match TRBD1. The CDR3 length is 16 residues. Germline loops: CDR1 SGDLS, CDR2 YYNGEE. CDR3 in amino acids: CASSVESDRRTDTQYF. The DNA of the CDR3 is TGTGCCAGCAGCGTAGAGTCGGACAGGCGCACCGATACGCAGTATTTT. Full variable domain (rest looked up from reference TRBV9 and TRBJ2-3): DSGVTQTPKHLITATGQRVTLRCSPRSGDLSVYWYQQSLDQGLQFLIQYYNGEERAKGNILERFSAQQFPDLHSELNLSSLELGDSALYFCASSVESDRRTDTQYFGPGTRLTVL.

The V gene is TRBV6-6, the J gene TRBJ2-7; TRBD1 agrees at 10 bases. The CDR3 covers 15 residues. Germline CDR1 reads MNHNY; CDR2 reads SVGAGI (reference sequence). The J segment lost 1 base and the V segment lost 5 bases, leaving 5 bases of the junction unmatched. The CDR3 loop is CASSPGTGASYEQYF. CDR3 nucleotides: TGTGCCAGCAGTCCCGGGACAGGGGCGTCCTACGAGCAGTACTTC.

This clonotype was seen a handful of times. This chain joins TRBV28 and TRBJ2-3; 8 positions agree with TRBD2. With 6 bases clipped from V and 0 bases from J, the junction kept 8 bases outside the gene matches. Germline V gene data show CDR1 as MDHEN and CDR2 as SYDVKM. This CDR3 region has 16 residues. CDR3 amino acids: CASSVRLASSTDTQYF. Written as DNA, the CDR3 is TGTGCCAGCAGCGTCAGACTAGCGAGTAGCACAGATACGCAGTATTTT.

This chain links TRBV5-4 with TRBJ2-1, with D hard to call. Trimming left V 4 bases short and J 6 bases short, with 11 bases between. The CDR3 is made up of 13 amino acids. Germline V lookup: CDR1 SGHNT, CDR2 YYREEE (reference sequence). The CDR3 nucleotides read TGTGCCAGCAGCCCTCGACTCGTCAATGAGCAGTTCTTC. It specifies CASSPRLVNEQFF.

A few counts support this clonotype. The chain carries TRBV28 and TRBJ1-5; D is perhaps TRBD1 (6 bases). Trimming cost V 3 bases and J 7 bases, with 13 bases left between them. This CDR3 spans 14 amino acids. Germline CDR1 and CDR2: MDHEN and SYDVKM. The CDR3 region has the DNA TGTGCCAGCAGTTTGCCGGGGGGGGGCCAGCCCCAGCATTTT. Amino acids: CASSLPGGGQPQHF.

V and J are TRBV6-5 and TRBJ2-7; 7 bases align to TRBD1. This CDR3 has 15 residues. Unmatched junction bases numbered 9, after V lost 4 bases and J lost 3 bases. Germline V gene sequence: CDR1 MNHEY, CDR2 SVGAGI. The CDR3 loop reads CASSFVGGTLYEQYF. CDR3 bases: TGTGCCAGCAGTTTTGTAGGGGGCACTCTCTACGAGCAGTACTTC.

This clonotype was found a few times. The chain links TRBV27 to TRBJ2-5; the match to TRBD1 covers 8 bases. This CDR3 is 14 amino acids long. V lost 7 bases and J lost 7; bases outside the gene matches: 11. CDR1 MNHEY and CDR2 SMNVEV come from the germline V gene (reference sequence). This CDR3 is CASTLTGASRTQYF. The CDR3 bases are TGTGCCAGCACCCTGACAGGGGCGAGTCGGACCCAGTACTTC.

A few counts support this clonotype. The chain combines TRBV15 with TRBJ2-7; 9 bases line up with TRBD2. CDR1 LNHNV and CDR2 YYDKDF come from the germline V gene (reference sequence). This CDR3 has 16 amino acids. V lost 3 bases, J lost 3 bases, and 9 bases stayed unmatched. DNA for the CDR3: TGTGCCACCAGCAGGGCCGGACTAGCGTCGTACTACGAGCAGTACTTC. Translation gives CATSRAGLASYYEQYF.

This clonotype was seen only a few times. V gene TRBV7-6 combines with J gene TRBJ2-2, with D unclear. In germline, CDR1 is SGHVS, CDR2 FNYEAQ. There are 16 residues in the CDR3. V dropped 1 base and J dropped 0 bases, with 9 bases sitting between them. The CDR3 reads CASSLGHPANTGELFF. CDR3 bases: TGTGCCAGCAGCTTAGGACACCCCGCGAACACCGGGGAGCTGTTTTTT.

The rearrangement joins TRBV2 to TRBJ1-2, with D unresolved. The ends were cut back, 0 bases at V and 4 bases at J, with 12 bases in the middle. The CDR3 is 15 amino acids. CDR1 and CDR2 from the germline V gene are SNHLY and FYNNEI. CDR3 coding DNA: TGTGCCAGCAGTGAAGCCTACACTTCTCGCTATGGCTACACCTTC. Translation: CASSEAYTSRYGYTF.

The J gene is TRBJ2-1, the V gene TRBV5-5, with TRBD2 as a possible D gene (5 bases). With 3 bases removed from V and 2 bases from J, the gap between germline ends came to 12 bases. The CDR3 runs to 15 residues. CDR1 SGHKS and CDR2 YYEKEE come from the germline V gene (reference sequence). This CDR3 reads CASSSYGVAYNEQFF. DNA of the CDR3: TGTGCCAGCAGCTCATACGGGGTGGCCTACAATGAGCAGTTCTTC. The full variable domain, with the rest looked up from reference TRBV5-5 and TRBJ2-1, is DAGVTQSPTHLIKTRGQQVTLRCSPISGHKSVSWYQQVLGQGPQFIFQYYEKEERGRGNFPDRFSARQFPNYSSELNVNALLLGDSALYLCASSSYGVAYNEQFFGPGTRLTVL.